This T cell receptor (beta chain) comes out of a study of neurological immune-mediated disorders. Study-wide results and caveats: The study found no CDR3 amino acid sequences shared by expanded clones across subjects, suggesting private repertoires in all groups.

5'RACE employing 10-nucleotide random UMIs yielded the cDNA. TCRdb passed the 5' RACE reads through MiXCR, listing each CDR3 protein once. Among 25,000 to 35,000 distinct CDR3 sequences listed, around 15% were seen once. This clonotype was recorded many times. Its target is not known. 2 million unsorted PBMCs were stored in RNAlater at -80 °C before RNA extraction. Sequenced sample: PBMCs. The TCR was taken from a man between 65 and 85 years old in good health.

CDR3 sequence (DNA): TGTGCCAGCAGCCAAGACGACCGAAACTATGGCTACACCTTC. This gives the protein CASSQDDRNYGYTF. The genes are TRBV4-2 and TRBJ1-2; D gene uncertain. Looked up from germline, CDR1 is LGHNA and CDR2 is YNFKEQ. There are 14 residues in the CDR3. The germline V and J ends were trimmed by 0 bases and 2 bases, with 7 bases remaining between them.